This T cell receptor (beta chain) was sequenced for a study of T-cell memory formation after mild COVID-19. General observations from the study: Clones that contracted from day 15 to 85 had balanced CD4/CD8; later expanders were CD4+ biased. The finding that pre-infection memory included some responding clones suggested that cross-reactive memory joined.

Germline-derived CDR1 and CDR2 are LNHDA and SQIVND (reference sequence). This CDR3 has 14 amino acids. V lost 3 bases and J lost 6; bases outside the gene matches: 0. This clonotype was seen ten or more times. What it binds is unknown. Constant-segment-primed 5'RACE gave TCR alpha and TCR beta cDNA libraries with sample barcodes and UMIs. TCRdb reanalysed the 5' RACE reads using MiXCR and keeps one entry per CDR3 protein. The data show about 320,000 distinct CDR3 sequences, over 11% seen once. The origin of this receptor is a man aged 18 to 29 who had mild COVID-19 (a few samples of this study predate the infection). Cell type and time point are not known. The V and J genes are TRBV19 and TRBJ2-2; 11 bases align to TRBD1. Material for sequencing was PBMCs or a T cell subset sorted from them (not recorded which). CDR3 loop: CASSMGQGAGELFF. CDR3 DNA: TGTGCCAGTAGTATGGGACAGGGGGCCGGGGAGCTGTTTTTT.